The 11 T cell receptor beta chains listed next were all sequenced from one sample in a study of shared T cell receptors in the human thymus. Produced via immunoSEQ multiplex PCR; TCRdb's table is partial and in-frame only. The sample carries a few hundred thousand clones, around 93% recorded once. Specimen: thymocytes. These receptor sequences come from a human donor.

The V gene is TRBV9, the J gene TRBJ1-4; D unclear. Germline V lookup: CDR1 SGDLS, CDR2 YYNGEE. CDR3 length: 15 residues. Deletions cut 2 bases from V and 7 bases from J, with 15 bases between. This CDR3 is CASSVNVSRGEKLFF. In nucleotides, the CDR3 is TGTGCCAGCAGCGTTAATGTCTCCCGGGGTGAAAAACTGTTTTTT.

The chain combines TRBV6-5 with TRBJ2-5; the D gene is possibly TRBD2 (7 bases). The CDR3 is 14 amino acids. Per germline, CDR1 MNHEY and CDR2 SVGAGI. V was clipped by 8 bases and J by 3 bases, with 16 bases between them. The CDR3 here is CASETRGAKETQYF. The CDR3, as DNA: TGTGCCAGCGAAACTCGGGGGGCCAAAGAGACCCAGTACTTC.

V usage is TRBV5-1 and J usage is TRBJ1-1; D might be TRBD1 (6 bases). The CDR3 is 16 residues long. Trimming stripped 2 bases from V and 3 bases from J, with 17 bases between. CDR1 SGHRS and CDR2 YFSETQ come from the germline V gene. Here the CDR3 reads CASSFQGYLSDTEAFF. As DNA, the CDR3 is TGCGCCAGCAGCTTCCAGGGGTACCTCTCGGACACTGAAGCTTTCTTT.

This clone has just one count. J is TRBJ1-1 and V is TRBV10-3; D gene ambiguous. This CDR3 is 15 amino acids long. V lost 8 bases and J 6 bases, leaving 22 bases between the germline ends. Per the germline V gene, CDR1 is ENHRY and CDR2 is SYGVKD. Written as DNA, the CDR3 is TGTGCCATCGAAGCCCGCTTTAAGAGGAGTGCTGAAGCTTTCTTT. Amino acids: CAIEARFKRSAEAFF.

This chain joins TRBV7-8 and TRBJ1-5; TRBD1 aligns across 7 bases. In germline, CDR1 is SGHVS, CDR2 FQNEAQ. The junction had 7 bases not matched to a gene; V was cut back by 2 bases and J by 6 bases. The CDR3 sequence is 15 residues long. The CDR3 nucleotides are TGTGCCAGCAGCTTAACGACAGGGCTTTTTCAGCCCCAGCATTTT. It codes for CASSLTTGLFQPQHF.

V usage is TRBV7-9 and J usage is TRBJ1-3; maybe TRBD1 (5 bases). This CDR3 comprises 16 residues. The germline V and J ends were trimmed by 1 base and 0 bases, with 10 bases remaining between them. Germline lookup yields CDR1 SEHNR and CDR2 FQNEAQ (reference sequence). The CDR3 region has the DNA TGTGCCAGCAGCTTAGTGCGGGGCCTCTCTGGAAACACCATATATTTT. Translated, it gives CASSLVRGLSGNTIYF. Full variable domain (rest looked up from reference TRBV7-9 and TRBJ1-3): DTGVSQNPRHKITKRGQNVTFRCDPISEHNRLYWYRQTLGQGPEFLTYFQNEAQLEKSRLLSDRFSAERPKGSFSTLEIQRTEQGDSAMYLCASSLVRGLSGNTIYFGEGSWLTVV.

The chain joins TRBV7-8 to TRBJ1-2; D unresolved. This CDR3 spans 14 amino acids. Trimming took 4 bases from V and 1 from J, leaving 10 bases between them. The germline gives CDR1 SGHVS, CDR2 FQNEAQ. CDR3 loop: CASSYGDGNYGYTF. The CDR3 nucleotides read TGTGCCAGCAGCTACGGGGATGGTAACTATGGCTACACCTTC.

This chain uses TRBV19 with TRBJ2-7; D is possibly TRBD1 (6 bases). V gave up 7 bases and J gave up 5 bases, with 21 bases separating them. In germline, CDR1 is LNHDA, CDR2 SQIVND (reference sequence). CDR3 length equals 15 residues. CDR3 in amino acids: CASNRKGETPHEQYF. The CDR3 coding sequence is TGTGCCAGTAATAGGAAGGGGGAGACTCCCCACGAGCAGTACTTC.

Note on this clone: Relative to the germline gene, one junction end is altered; a read error may explain this. This rearrangement joins TRBV6-4 to TRBJ2-7, with D perhaps given as TRBD1 or TRBD2 (5 bases each). There are 13 residues in the CDR3. Germline lookup yields CDR1 MRHNA and CDR2 SNTAGT. CDR3 loop: CASSDSGAPEQYF. In nucleotides, the CDR3 is TGTGCCAGCAGCGACTCCGGGGCCCCGGAGCAGTACTTC.

This clone came up a few times. The chain uses TRBV7-7 and TRBJ2-7; D is undetermined. V lost 0 bases to trimming and J lost 7 bases, with 10 bases between them. The CDR3 contains 13 residues. Germline-derived CDR1 and CDR2 are SSHAT and FNYEAQ (reference sequence). CDR3 nucleotide sequence: TGTGCCAGCAGCTTAGCGCTCTCTGGGGAGCAGTACTTC. Translation: CASSLALSGEQYF. The full variable domain, completed using reference TRBV7-7 and TRBJ2-7, is GAGVSQSPRYKVTKRGQDVTLRCDPISSHATLYWYQQALGQGPEFLTYFNYEAQPDKSGLPSDRFSAERPEGSISTLTIQRTEQRDSAMYRCASSLALSGEQYFGPGTRLTVT.

The rearrangement links TRBV28 to TRBJ1-2; possibly TRBD1 for D (5 bases). Trimming cost V 2 bases and J 7 bases, with 20 bases left between them. This CDR3 has 16 amino acids. Germline loops: CDR1 MDHEN, CDR2 SYDVKM. The CDR3 DNA sequence: TGTGCCAGCAGTTTAGGTTTGCAGGGCCCCTCGCTTGGCTACACCTTC. Translated, it gives CASSLGLQGPSLGYTF.